This paragraph reports one T cell receptor (beta chain). This sample stems from a study of blood T cell repertoires in COVID-19. Under the authors' procedure: Amplification with reference gene primers provided the estimates of nucleated cell counts. Repertoires were generated with immunoSEQ multiplex PCR, while TCRdb's copy carries only in-frame clones and drops some. V, J and clone size are those of that table, while D and trimming were read from the DNA. The sample carries 200,000 to 250,000 clones, about 80% recorded once. Source material: peripheral blood. This TCR derives from a woman aged 50 to 60 with acute or convalescent COVID-19.

The CDR3 region is CASSPTSGKLPYEQYF. The CDR3 nucleotides read TGTGCCAGCTCACCGACTAGCGGGAAACTCCCCTACGAGCAGTACTTC. The chain links TRBV18 to TRBJ2-7; the match to TRBD2 covers 11 bases. CDR3 length equals 16 residues. With 3 bases clipped from V and 2 bases from J, the junction kept 6 bases outside the gene matches. The germline V gene encodes CDR1 KGHSH and CDR2 LQKENI.